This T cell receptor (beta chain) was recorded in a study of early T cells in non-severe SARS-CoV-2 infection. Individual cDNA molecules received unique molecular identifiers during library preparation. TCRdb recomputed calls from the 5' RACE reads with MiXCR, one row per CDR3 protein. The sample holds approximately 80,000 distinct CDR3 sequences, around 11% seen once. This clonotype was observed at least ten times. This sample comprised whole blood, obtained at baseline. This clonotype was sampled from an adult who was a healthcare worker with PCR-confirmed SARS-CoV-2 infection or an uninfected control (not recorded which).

CDR3 residues: CASSLTVGTETFNYGYTF. In nucleotides, the CDR3 is TGTGCCAGCAGCTTAACCGTTGGGACAGAGACTTTTAACTATGGCTACACCTTC. The rearrangement uses TRBV11-2 and TRBJ1-2, with 7 bases matching TRBD1. Germline assignment: CDR1 SGHAT and CDR2 FQNNGV. The CDR3 is 18 amino acids. The V and J ends lost 2 bases and 1 base, in that order; junction bases with no gene match: 13.